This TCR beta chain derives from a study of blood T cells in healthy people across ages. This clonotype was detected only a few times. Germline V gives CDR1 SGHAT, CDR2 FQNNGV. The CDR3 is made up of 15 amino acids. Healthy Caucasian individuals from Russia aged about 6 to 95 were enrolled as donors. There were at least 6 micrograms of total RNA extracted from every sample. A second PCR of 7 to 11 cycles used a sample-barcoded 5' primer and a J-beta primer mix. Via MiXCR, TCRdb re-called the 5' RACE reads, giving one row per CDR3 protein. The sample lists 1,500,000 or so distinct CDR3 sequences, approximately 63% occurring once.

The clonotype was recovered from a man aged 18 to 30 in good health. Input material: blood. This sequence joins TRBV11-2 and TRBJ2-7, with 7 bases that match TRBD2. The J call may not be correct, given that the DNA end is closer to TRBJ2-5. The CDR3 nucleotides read TGTGCCAGCAGCCTTGCAGGGACTAAAGGGGAGACCCAGTACTTC. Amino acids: CASSLAGTKGETQYF.